These 5 T cell receptor beta chains originate from one sample sequenced in a study of blood T cell repertoires in COVID-19. The data were produced by immunoSEQ multiplex PCR, yet TCRdb's version contains in-frame clones alone and is incomplete. The sample comprises approximately 180,000 clones, 70% to 85% of which are singletons, and 15% to 20% rests with the top ten. Source material: PBMCs or T cells enriched from blood (not recorded which). These receptors were collected from a woman aged 45 to 65 who had recovered from COVID-19.

DNA for the CDR3: TGTGCCAGCAGTGAAACGGGACAGGGGGTTGGCTACACCTTC. It encodes CASSETGQGVGYTF. The V call is TRBV2, the J call TRBJ1-2; 11 nucleotides line up with TRBD1. The V gene end was trimmed by 2 bases and the J gene end by 7 bases; junction bases not matched to a gene: 3. The germline V gene has CDR1 SNHLY and CDR2 FYNNEI. The CDR3 spans 14 residues.

This clone was seen a handful of times. The V gene is TRBV11-3, the J gene TRBJ2-2; no definite D call. CDR3 length: 14 residues. CDR1 is SGHNT and CDR2 is YENEEA in the germline V gene. V gave up 1 base and J gave up 9 bases, with 12 bases separating them. CDR3 sequence reads: CASSLGPEARELFF. CDR3 bases: TGTGCCAGCAGCTTAGGCCCCGAAGCCAGGGAGCTGTTTTTT.

The rearrangement joins TRBV29-1 to TRBJ2-3; the D is unclear. The germline gives CDR1 SQVTM, CDR2 ANQGSEA. V was pared by 3 bases and J by 3 bases, with 4 bases between. This CDR3 is built from 11 residues. This CDR3 is CSVDPTDTQYF. As DNA, the CDR3 is TGCAGCGTTGATCCGACAGATACGCAGTATTTT.

This chain uses TRBV2 with TRBJ2-1, with TRBD2 identical over 15 bases. Trimming took 0 bases from V and 9 from J; bases not matched to a gene: 3. The CDR3 is 16 residues long. Germline CDR1 is SNHLY and CDR2 is FYNNEI. The CDR3 coding sequence is TGTGCCAGCAGTGAAGCGGGACTAGCGGGAGGATCTGAGCAGTTCTTC. Translated: CASSEAGLAGGSEQFF.

CDR3 coding DNA: TGTGCCAGCAGCCAGGGGGGGCGAAAGTCTATGGGGTCACCCCTCCACTTT. Its translation: CASSQGGRKSMGSPLHF. This sequence joins TRBV3-1 (or the pseudogene TRBV3-2) and TRBJ1-6; a possible D gene is TRBD1 (6 bases). The CDR3 consists of 17 residues. Germline V gene lookup returns CDR1 LGHDT and CDR2 YNNKEL (reference sequence). V gave up 3 bases and J gave up 10 bases, with 22 bases separating them.